This note documents a single T cell receptor beta chain sequence. Many counts were recorded for this clonotype. This clone's antigen is unknown. No base-level quality is on record; no much larger clone is a single base apart. The CDR3 runs 11 amino acids, cysteine and phenylalanine included. Of the read, only the CDR3 DNA is kept; its 33 bases are in frame from base 1. This record comes from a study of identical twins (dated by TCRdb to 2016 to 2018). Regarding the complete study: To test whether fetal clonotypes persist, the study used deep sequencing on TCR alpha and beta repertoires from monozygotic twins, unrelated adults of various ages, and cord blood. To rule out contamination, replicate twin experiments were performed at different times with different library preparation protocols. Broader findings and caveats from the paper: Because the same donors could not be followed over many years, the conclusions depended on cross-sectional statistical analysis. Zero-insertion analyses could be partly confounded by invariant T cells such as MAIT and iNKT, although diverse VJ usage argued against such confounding for most clonotypes. Recombination models systematically underestimated out-of-frame TCR alpha sharing in monozygotic twins but agreed with sharing between unrelated individuals. Fewer insertions were carried by abundant cord blood beta clonotypes, a similar but weaker trend appeared in young adult naive repertoires, and no such trend appeared in memory repertoires. The excess sharing between twins in beta out-of-frame sequences was weaker because fewer shared sequences reduced the signal-to-noise ratio. Compared with coincidental sharing between unrelated individuals, out-of-frame TCR alpha sequences shared between twins had an excess of sequences with low generation probability.

The library was made by 5' RACE. The instrument given in TCRdb is Illumina HiSeq 2000. A universal primer binding site was introduced by template switching, and a unique molecular identifier was present in the final cDNA, enabling accurate counting of TCR cDNA molecules. Specific primers in the conserved constant-segment region were used to synthesize first-strand cDNA for the TCR alpha and beta chains. To control for contamination, each cDNA library was double barcoded with a SMART-Mk sample barcode plus Illumina barcodes. TruSeq adapter sequences and Illumina sample barcodes were added in two successive PCR steps. The Illumina HiSeq platform was used with custom primers to sequence TCR alpha and beta cDNA libraries. Per the authors' processing: MiGEC was used to process raw reads and extract unique molecular identifiers, and MiXCR was used to find CDR3 positions. Recombination models were inferred per individual with the repgenHMM and IGoR tools using an EM algorithm. The tcR package in R was used for shared clonotype analysis, with sharing normalized by the product of cloneset sizes. Out-of-frame nonproductive sequences were analyzed to study raw recombination free of thymic and clonal selection effects. The public reads were run again by TCRdb, first through fastp at Q25 and then through MiXCR, and only productive beta chains were kept. Identical CDR3 proteins give one entry, which carries the most common genes and DNA. The V and J calls and clone size come from TCRdb's table, not from the authors' own analysis. The sample records under 900,000 distinct CDR3 sequences, around 12% of which are singletons. Roughly 1.6% of the sample goes to the ten largest clones.

Every donor was a healthy Caucasian. The twin cohort consisted of three pairs of female monozygotic twins, all aged about 18 to 29 years. RNA for TCR libraries was isolated from peripheral blood mononuclear cells. These sequences were also reported in another study, on yellow fever vaccine responses in identical twins. As noted in the second study: According to the authors, in identical twins the way T cells responded to vaccination appeared partly convergent and partly personalized. In identical twins, the study followed T cell clones that responded to the vaccine with precision.

Sequencing was carried out using PBMCs. In this chain, TRBV12-3 or TRBV12-4 is recombined with TRBJ2-5; the D gene is not confidently resolved. The DNA end favors TRBJ2-3, so the J call may be wrong. This clonotype originated in a woman aged 18-29 years in good health. The CDR3 reads CASSLEGTQYF. In nucleotide form, the sequence is TGTGCCAGCAGTTTGGAAGGGACGCAGTATTTT.